The entry below describes one T cell receptor (beta chain). This clone's antigen is unknown. No qualities accompany the bases; no much larger clone lies one base away. These data come from a study of blood T cell repertoires in COVID-19 (TCRdb year 2020). Some background on the complete study: The collaborator samples originated in the United States, Italy and Spain and spanned the acute and convalescent phases of COVID-19. Deeply sampled blood TCRbeta repertoires from subjects exposed to, actively infected with, or recovered from COVID-19 were included in the dataset. Where HLA class I and class II types were available, the types were taken from metadata supplied by the sample provider, not from assay-based typing. Nearly every sample came with metadata listing a de-identified subject ID, COVID-19 status, age in years and sex. The samples were drawn from two sources: the first 160 participants of the ongoing ImmuneRACE study, and 1,000 to 1,500 subjects contributed by 6 global collaborators. The material from the prospective study consisted of cDNA or gDNA derived from T cells, B-cell-depleted T cells, or PBMCs. The repertoires were released in a freely available public database meant as a resource for research on the immune response to SARS-CoV-2.

Taken from the germline V gene, the CDR1 and CDR2 loops are MNHEY and SVGAGI. Its CDR3 holds 15 amino acids, cysteine through phenylalanine. CDR3 DNA is the only sequence kept; it has 45 bases, read in frame from the first base. For this chain, trimming is 7 bases at the V end and 0 bases at the J end, and the number of junction bases without a gene match is 5. The immunoSEQ Assay, a bias-controlled multiplex PCR, was used to amplify TCRbeta CDR3 regions from genomic DNA. Per the authors' processing: Within the assay, amplification of reference gene primers was used to estimate how many nucleated cells each sample contained. To quantify the absolute abundance of each unique TCRbeta CDR3 rearrangement, sequence reads were collapsed and filtered. For each sample, productive Simpson clonality was calculated as the square root of Simpson's diversity index over productive rearrangements. In TCRdb, the immuneACCESS table is reduced to in-frame sequences with V and J assigned. These tables do not hold every clone; where another copy was compared, an unresolved V gene accounts for under half, and the others remain unexplained. V and J calls and clone size are those listed in that table; D and trimming were worked out from the DNA. For this sample there are about 240,000 clones; 70% to 90% appear just once. The ten largest clones add up to about 1% of the sample.

What the authors observed across the whole study: How much clinical and demographic metadata was included differed by source and by participant, and the metadata was provided uncurated.

Another Seattle source contributed samples from volunteer blood donors who had recovered from COVID-19. Collaborating institutions collected whole blood in K2EDTA tubes following their own protocols. Collaborator samples were shipped for TCRbeta analysis as frozen whole blood, isolated PBMCs, or DNA extracted from either sample type. Sequenced: peripheral blood. The sequence derives from a woman in her 40s who had recovered from COVID-19. The chain is made from TRBV6-5 and TRBJ2-1; 8 bases in the middle match TRBD2. In nucleotides, the sequence is TGTGCCAGCACCTACAGCGGGGGCTCCTACAATGAGCAGTTCTTC. Its product reads: CASTYSGGSYNEQFF.